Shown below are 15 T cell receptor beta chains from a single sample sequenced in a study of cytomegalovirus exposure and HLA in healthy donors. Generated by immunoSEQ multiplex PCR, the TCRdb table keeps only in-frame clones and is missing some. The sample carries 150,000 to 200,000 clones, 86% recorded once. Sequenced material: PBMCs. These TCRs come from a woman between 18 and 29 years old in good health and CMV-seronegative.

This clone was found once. For the CDR3, the DNA is TGTGCCAGTAGTTCCCTACAGGGGGGAACAGATACGCAGTATTTT. Protein: CASSSLQGGTDTQYF. The V gene is TRBV19, the J gene TRBJ2-3; 8 nucleotides align to TRBD1. Unmatched junction bases numbered 7, after V lost 5 bases and J lost 3 bases. In germline, CDR1 is LNHDA, CDR2 SQIVND (reference sequence). CDR3 length: 15 residues.

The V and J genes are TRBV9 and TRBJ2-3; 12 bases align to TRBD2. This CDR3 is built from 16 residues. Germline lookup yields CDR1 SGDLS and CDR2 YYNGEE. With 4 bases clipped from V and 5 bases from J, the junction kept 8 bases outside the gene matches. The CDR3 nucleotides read TGTGCCAGCAGCTCCCGACTAGCGGGAGTTGAAGATACGCAGTATTTT. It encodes CASSSRLAGVEDTQYF.

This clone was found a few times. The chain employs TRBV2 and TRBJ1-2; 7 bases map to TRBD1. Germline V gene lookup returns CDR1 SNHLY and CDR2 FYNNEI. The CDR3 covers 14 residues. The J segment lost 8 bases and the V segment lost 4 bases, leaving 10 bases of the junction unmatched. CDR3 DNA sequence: TGTGCCAGCAGTGGGTCACAGGGGTACGGCGGCTACACCTTC. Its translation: CASSGSQGYGGYTF.

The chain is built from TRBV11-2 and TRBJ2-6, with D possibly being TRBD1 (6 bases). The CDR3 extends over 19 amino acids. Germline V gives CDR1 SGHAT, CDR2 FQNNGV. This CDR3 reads CAYLKVQGRGSAGANVLTF. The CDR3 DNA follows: TGTGCATACCTCAAGGTGCAGGGAAGGGGGTCCGCCGGGGCCAACGTCCTGACTTTC.

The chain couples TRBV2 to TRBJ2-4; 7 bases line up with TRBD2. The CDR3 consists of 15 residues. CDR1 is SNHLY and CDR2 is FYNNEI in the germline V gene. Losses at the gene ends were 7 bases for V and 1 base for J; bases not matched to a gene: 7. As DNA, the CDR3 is TGTGCCAGCACCCCCGGGGGGACGGCCAAAAACATTCAGTACTTC. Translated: CASTPGGTAKNIQYF.

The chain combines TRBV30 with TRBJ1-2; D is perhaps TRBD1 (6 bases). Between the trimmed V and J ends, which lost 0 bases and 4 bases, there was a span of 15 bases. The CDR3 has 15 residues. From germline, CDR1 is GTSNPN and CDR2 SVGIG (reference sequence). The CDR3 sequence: CAWSVETGTGYGYTF. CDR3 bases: TGTGCCTGGAGTGTTGAAACAGGGACGGGCTATGGCTACACCTTC.

As DNA, the CDR3 is TGTGCCAGTAGTCGCTCGACAGGGGTGAACACTGAAGCTTTCTTT. Translation: CASSRSTGVNTEAFF. The chain couples TRBV19 to TRBJ1-1; TRBD1 matches at 8 bases. V trimming: 5 bases; J trimming: 0 bases; junction bases outside the gene matches: 5. CDR1 and CDR2 from the germline V gene are LNHDA and SQIVND (reference sequence). The CDR3 contains 15 residues.

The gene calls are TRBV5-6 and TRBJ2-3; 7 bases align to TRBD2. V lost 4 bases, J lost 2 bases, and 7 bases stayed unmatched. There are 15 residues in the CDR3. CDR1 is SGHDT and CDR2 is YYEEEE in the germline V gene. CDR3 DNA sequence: TGTGCCAGCAGCGAAAGGGACTATCACACAGATACGCAGTATTTT. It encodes CASSERDYHTDTQYF. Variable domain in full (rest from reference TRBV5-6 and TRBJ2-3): DAGVTQSPTHLIKTRGQQVTLRCSPKSGHDTVSWYQQALGQGPQFIFQYYEEEERQRGNFPDRFSGHQFPNYSSELNVNALLLGDSALYLCASSERDYHTDTQYFGPGTRLTVL.

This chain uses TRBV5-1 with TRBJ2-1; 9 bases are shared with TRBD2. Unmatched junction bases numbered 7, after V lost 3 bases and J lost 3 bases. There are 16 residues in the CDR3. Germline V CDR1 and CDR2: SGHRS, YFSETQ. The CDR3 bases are TGCGCCAGCAGCTCTCTCTCAGCGGGGGGCTACAATGAGCAGTTCTTC. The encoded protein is CASSSLSAGGYNEQFF.

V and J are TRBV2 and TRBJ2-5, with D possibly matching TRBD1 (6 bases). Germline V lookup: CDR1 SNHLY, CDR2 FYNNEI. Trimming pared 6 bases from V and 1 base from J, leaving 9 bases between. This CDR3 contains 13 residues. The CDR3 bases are TGTGCCAGCAGCACAGGGATCCAAGAGACCCAGTACTTC. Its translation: CASSTGIQETQYF.

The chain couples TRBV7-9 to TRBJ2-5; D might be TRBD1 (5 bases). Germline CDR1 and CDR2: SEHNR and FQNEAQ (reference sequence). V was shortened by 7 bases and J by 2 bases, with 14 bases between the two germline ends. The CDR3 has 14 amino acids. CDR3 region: CASTQVRVQETQYF. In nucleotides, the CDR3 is TGTGCCAGCACTCAAGTCAGGGTTCAAGAGACCCAGTACTTC.

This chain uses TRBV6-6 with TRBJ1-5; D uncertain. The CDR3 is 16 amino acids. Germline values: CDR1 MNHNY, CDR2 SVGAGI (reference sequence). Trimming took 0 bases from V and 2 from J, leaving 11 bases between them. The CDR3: CASSYSQAPGNQPQHF. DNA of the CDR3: TGTGCCAGCAGTTACTCGCAGGCGCCAGGCAATCAGCCCCAGCATTTT.

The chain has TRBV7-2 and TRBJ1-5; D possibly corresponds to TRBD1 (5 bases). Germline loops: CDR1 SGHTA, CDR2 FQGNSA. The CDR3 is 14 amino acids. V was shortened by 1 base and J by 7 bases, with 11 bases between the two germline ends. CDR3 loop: CASSLVGGGQPQHF. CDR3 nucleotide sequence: TGTGCCAGCAGCTTAGTTGGGGGAGGGCAGCCCCAGCATTTT.

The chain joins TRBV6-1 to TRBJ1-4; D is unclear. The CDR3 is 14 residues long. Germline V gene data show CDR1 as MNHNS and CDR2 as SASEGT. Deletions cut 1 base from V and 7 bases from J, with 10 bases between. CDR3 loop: CASSEERSGEKLFF. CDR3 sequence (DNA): TGTGCCAGCAGTGAAGAGAGGAGCGGTGAAAAACTGTTTTTT.

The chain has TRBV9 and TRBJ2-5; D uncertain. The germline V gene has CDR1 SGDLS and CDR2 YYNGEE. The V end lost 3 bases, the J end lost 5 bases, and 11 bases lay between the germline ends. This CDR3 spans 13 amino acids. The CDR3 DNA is TGTGCCAGCAGCGCAACTCTCTCCGAGACCCAGTACTTC. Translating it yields CASSATLSETQYF.